The 29 T cell receptor beta chains below come from one sample, sequenced in a study of T cells after yellow fever vaccination. In TCRdb, the 5' RACE reads were re-called with MiXCR into one record per CDR3 protein. The sample has approximately 260,000 distinct CDR3 sequences, around 4.9% seen once; the top ten hold roughly 3.5%. Sequences were derived from CD4+ T cells sorted from PBMCs, sampled on the day of the yellow fever booster vaccination. The receptor source for this set is a man between 18 and 29 years old who received the YFV17D yellow fever vaccine.

The V gene is TRBV30, the J gene TRBJ2-1, with D possibly matching TRBD2 (6 bases). This CDR3 has 12 amino acids. Trimming removed 1 base from V and 6 bases from J, with 7 bases in between. Germline-derived CDR1 and CDR2 are GTSNPN and SVGIG (reference sequence). The CDR3 DNA sequence: TGTGCCTGGAGTGGGGGAGGCAATGAGCAGTTCTTC. Translating gives CAWSGGGNEQFF.

This clonotype turned up a few times. This chain uses TRBV28 with TRBJ1-3; D may be TRBD1 (5 bases). The CDR3 spans 16 residues. V dropped 4 bases and J dropped 0 bases, with 13 bases sitting between them. In germline, CDR1 is MDHEN, CDR2 SYDVKM. DNA for the CDR3: TGTGCCAGCAGTTCCCCATGGGGACTCTCTGGAAACACCATATATTTT. Protein sequence: CASSSPWGLSGNTIYF.

This clonotype was recorded a few times. The chain couples TRBV6-2 or TRBV6-3 to TRBJ1-1; 7 bases agree with TRBD1. This CDR3 is built from 11 residues. Looked up from germline, CDR1 is MNHEY and CDR2 is SVGEGT. The V segment lost 5 bases and the J segment 10 bases; nucleotides outside the gene matches: 4. The CDR3 protein is CASSMGQRAFF. CDR3 DNA sequence: TGTGCCAGCAGTATGGGACAGCGAGCTTTCTTT.

This chain joins TRBV5-1 and TRBJ1-2; a possible D gene is TRBD1 (6 bases). CDR3 length equals 13 residues. Deletions cut 4 bases from V and 3 bases from J, with 10 bases between. From germline, CDR1 is SGHRS and CDR2 YFSETQ. CDR3 sequence reads: CASSLRQDYGYTF. The CDR3 DNA follows: TGCGCCAGCAGCCTTAGACAGGACTATGGCTACACCTTC.

This clonotype was counted at least ten times. The CDR3: CASSLERLSDGYTF. The CDR3 region has the DNA TGTGCCAGCAGCTTGGAGAGGCTGTCGGATGGCTACACCTTC. This chain joins TRBV5-4 and TRBJ1-2, with D hard to call. Germline V gene lookup returns CDR1 SGHNT and CDR2 YYREEE (reference sequence). The germline V and J ends were trimmed by 0 bases and 6 bases, with 12 bases remaining between them. There are 14 residues in the CDR3.

This clonotype was recorded a few times. This chain links TRBV7-2 with TRBJ2-5, with TRBD2 matching 11 bases. Trimming at V came to 8 bases and at J to 1 base, leaving 6 bases not matched to a gene. There are 15 residues in the CDR3. CDR1 SGHTA and CDR2 FQGNSA come from the germline V gene. CDR3 sequence (DNA): TGTGCCAGCCGCCCAGGGACTAGCGGCCAAGAGACCCAGTACTTC. Its protein is CASRPGTSGQETQYF.

In this sample, this clonotype turned up many times. This chain uses TRBV4-3 with TRBJ2-3, with 15 bases fitting TRBD2. This CDR3 has 17 residues. J was trimmed by 4 bases and V by 4 bases; bases with no gene match: 6. Germline CDR1 and CDR2: LGHNA and YSLEER. DNA for the CDR3: TGCGCCAGCAGCCTTCGGACTAGCGGGGGGGGTGCAGATACGCAGTATTTT. Translated: CASSLRTSGGGADTQYF.

This clonotype was counted only a few times. The chain links TRBV5-5 to TRBJ1-5, with D perhaps matching TRBD1 (5 bases). The CDR3 contains 14 residues. Germline V gene lookup returns CDR1 SGHKS and CDR2 YYEKEE (reference sequence). V was cut by 4 bases and J by 7 bases, with 15 bases left in between. The DNA of the CDR3 is TGTGCCAGCAGCGCATATGGGGCGGCGCAGCCCCAGCATTTT. Its protein product is CASSAYGAAQPQHF.

The chain employs TRBV20-1 and TRBJ1-2; maybe TRBD1 (5 bases). Per the germline V gene, CDR1 is DFQATT and CDR2 is SNEGSKA (reference sequence). CDR3 size: 13 residues. With 1 base removed from V and 2 bases from J, the gap between germline ends came to 8 bases. In DNA form, the CDR3 reads TGCAGTGCTAGAGGGCAGGGCAACTATGGCTACACCTTC. It yields the protein CSARGQGNYGYTF.

The V gene is TRBV9, the J gene TRBJ2-3, with a weak D call TRBD1 (5 bases). CDR3 length: 15 residues. Looked up from germline, CDR1 is SGDLS and CDR2 is YYNGEE. The V and J ends lost 3 bases and 5 bases respectively, with 16 bases between them. The CDR3 loop reads CASSAAGFIRDTQYF. CDR3 bases: TGTGCCAGCAGCGCCGCAGGGTTCATTAGAGATACGCAGTATTTT.

This chain links TRBV5-6 with TRBJ2-5; maybe TRBD1 (6 bases). Germline V gene sequence: CDR1 SGHDT, CDR2 YYEEEE. The CDR3 covers 14 residues. V was cut by 0 bases and J by 3 bases, with 9 bases left in between. CDR3 region: CASSLDRQEETQYF. CDR3 nucleotides: TGTGCCAGCAGCTTGGACCGACAGGAAGAGACCCAGTACTTC.

This chain links TRBV6-1 with TRBJ1-5; D unclear. V was pared by 2 bases and J by 0 bases, with 5 bases between. The CDR3 spans 14 residues. In germline, CDR1 is MNHNS, CDR2 SASEGT. The CDR3 here is CASSELDSNQPQHF. CDR3 sequence (DNA): TGTGCCAGCAGTGAACTTGATAGCAATCAGCCCCAGCATTTT.

The chain joins TRBV18 to TRBJ2-1, with 8 bases lining up with TRBD1. CDR3 length: 16 amino acids. The J segment lost 2 bases and the V segment lost 5 bases, leaving 8 bases of the junction unmatched. Germline CDR1 is KGHSH and CDR2 is LQKENI. The CDR3 DNA sequence: TGTGCCAGCTCATCGGACAGGGCGGAGGCCTACAATGAGCAGTTCTTC. This codes for CASSSDRAEAYNEQFF.

This clonotype has at least ten counts. This chain links TRBV7-8 with TRBJ1-4; D gene uncertain. The CDR3 sequence is 14 residues long. CDR1 and CDR2 from the germline V gene are SGHVS and FQNEAQ. Trimming took 4 bases from V and 8 from J, leaving 14 bases between them. This CDR3 is CASSSRSIGEKLFF. In DNA form, the CDR3 reads TGTGCCAGCAGCTCGAGGAGCATTGGAGAAAAACTGTTTTTT.

V gene TRBV20-1 combines with J gene TRBJ1-1, with no clear D. Trimming took 4 bases from V and 3 from J, leaving 15 bases between them. The germline V gene encodes CDR1 DFQATT and CDR2 SNEGSKA (reference sequence). The CDR3 contains 14 residues. CDR3 nucleotide sequence: TGCAGTGCTAAGGAGGGTCCTCCCCACACTGAAGCTTTCTTT. Protein: CSAKEGPPHTEAFF.

V is TRBV5-1 and J is TRBJ2-1; TRBD2 aligns across 7 bases. The germline V gene has CDR1 SGHRS and CDR2 YFSETQ. V shed 4 bases, J shed 8 bases, and the junction held 9 bases outside the gene matches. The CDR3 has 14 amino acids. The CDR3 loop is CASSKWGGSDEQFF. In DNA, the CDR3 is TGCGCCAGCAGCAAGTGGGGGGGGAGCGATGAGCAGTTCTTC. Full variable domain (outside the CDR3, taken from reference TRBV5-1 and TRBJ2-1): KAGVTQTPRYLIKTRGQQVTLSCSPISGHRSVSWYQQTPGQGLQFLFEYFSETQRNKGNFPGRFSGRQFSNSRSEMNVSTLELGDSALYLCASSKWGGSDEQFFGPGTRLTVL.

This clonotype was seen a handful of times. J is TRBJ2-1 and V is TRBV7-2; 10 bases match TRBD1. Germline CDR1 SGHTA, CDR2 FQGNSA. V was clipped by 4 bases and J by 4 bases; unmatched bases: 7. The CDR3 consists of 16 residues. CDR3 loop: CASSSATGGAYNEQFF. CDR3 in DNA: TGTGCCAGCAGCTCAGCGACAGGGGGCGCTTACAATGAGCAGTTCTTC.

The table lists this clonotype with many counts. The V gene is TRBV10-3, the J gene TRBJ2-7, with TRBD2 matching over 8 bases. Germline CDR1 and CDR2: ENHRY and SYGVKD. The CDR3 covers 12 residues. Germline trimming cut 6 bases from V and 10 bases from J; bases unmatched to any gene: 8. CDR3 nucleotides: TGTGCCATCAGCGGAGCCGGGGGGGACCAGTACGTC. Its translation: CAISGAGGDQYV.

At least ten counts were recorded for this clonotype. The rearrangement links TRBV15 to TRBJ2-3, with D tentatively TRBD1 or TRBD2 (5 bases each). Deletions cut 5 bases from V and 3 bases from J, with 18 bases between. Germline CDR1 is LNHNV and CDR2 is YYDKDF (reference sequence). This CDR3 has 16 amino acids. In DNA form, the CDR3 reads TGTGCCACCAGCCCCGGGGCTTCGCCCTTTACAGATACGCAGTATTTT. It yields the protein CATSPGASPFTDTQYF.

The V call is TRBV3-1, the J call TRBJ1-5; D may be TRBD1 (6 bases). The CDR3 sequence is 12 residues long. With 8 bases removed from V and 9 bases from J, the gap between germline ends came to 14 bases. The V gene's germline CDR1 is LGHDT and CDR2 YNNKEL (reference sequence). The CDR3, as DNA: TGTGCCAGCTCGGCGGAGGGGGTGCCCCAGCATTTT. This translates into CASSAEGVPQHF.

This clonotype came up a few times. Sequence at one end of the junction differs from germline and may be a read error. This chain links TRBV9 with TRBJ2-5; D remains ambiguous. The CDR3 has 14 residues. Germline CDR1 reads SGDLS; CDR2 reads YYNGEE. As DNA, the CDR3 is TGTGCCAGCAGCGTCCGCCCAAACCACGAGACCCAGTACTTC. Its protein is CASSVRPNHETQYF.

The table lists this clonotype with many counts. V is TRBV6-2 or TRBV6-3 and J is TRBJ1-1; 7 bases align to TRBD1. The CDR3 has 14 residues. The V and J ends lost 8 bases and 1 base, in that order; junction bases with no gene match: 7. CDR1 is MNHEY, CDR2 SVGEGT, per germline. The CDR3 DNA reads as TGTGCCAGCCGAAGGACAGGATCGAACACTGAAGCTTTCTTT. This encodes CASRRTGSNTEAFF.

This clonotype showed up many times. The chain uses TRBV7-2 and TRBJ1-5; D ambiguous. Per the germline V gene, CDR1 is SGHTA and CDR2 is FQGNSA. Trimming pared 3 bases from V and 8 bases from J, leaving 14 bases between. The CDR3 is 14 amino acids. CDR3 residues: CASSFVGIREPQHF. The CDR3, as DNA: TGTGCCAGCAGCTTCGTGGGGATTCGGGAGCCCCAGCATTTT. The complete variable domain, with remaining parts taken from reference TRBV7-2 and TRBJ1-5, reads GAGVSQSPSNKVTEKGKDVELRCDPISGHTALYWYRQSLGQGLEFLIYFQGNSAPDKSGLPSDRFSAERTGGSVSTLTIQRTQQEDSAVYLCASSFVGIREPQHFGDGTRLSIL.

The chain uses TRBV9 and TRBJ1-4; D is perhaps TRBD1 (5 bases). The CDR3 spans 17 residues. The germline CDR1 and CDR2 sequences are SGDLS and YYNGEE. V was clipped by 4 bases and J by 6 bases, with 22 bases between them. The CDR3 is CASSPEGKGREDEKLFF. The CDR3, as DNA: TGTGCCAGCAGCCCCGAGGGGAAAGGCAGGGAGGATGAAAAACTGTTTTTT.

CDR3: CASSPPPELYEQYV. For the CDR3, the DNA is TGCGCCAGCAGCCCACCCCCGGAATTGTACGAGCAGTACGTC. The genes are TRBV4-3 and TRBJ2-7; D ambiguous. CDR3 length equals 14 residues. Germline CDR1 reads LGHNA; CDR2 reads YSLEER. Trimming cost V 4 bases and J 4 bases, with 14 bases left between them.

This clonotype was detected only a few times. V is TRBV5-1 and J is TRBJ2-5; the D gene is possibly TRBD2 (6 bases). The CDR3 is made up of 13 amino acids. The germline V and J ends were trimmed by 2 bases and 5 bases, with 10 bases remaining between them. The V gene's germline CDR1 is SGHRS and CDR2 YFSETQ. For the CDR3, the DNA is TGCGCCAGCAGCTTTCAAGGGACTGAGACCCAGTACTTC. Translated: CASSFQGTETQYF.

The chain recombines TRBV18 with TRBJ1-6, with no clear D. V was shortened by 3 bases and J by 8 bases, with 11 bases between the two germline ends. Germline V CDR1 and CDR2: KGHSH, LQKENI. The CDR3 is made up of 14 amino acids. In DNA form, the CDR3 reads TGTGCCAGCTCACCCCGGCAGCCGGATTCACCCCTCCACTTT. The encoded protein is CASSPRQPDSPLHF.

This clonotype appeared a few times. V is TRBV18 and J is TRBJ2-2; D ambiguous. Trimming stripped 2 bases from V and 4 bases from J, with 5 bases between. Looked up from germline, CDR1 is KGHSH and CDR2 is LQKENI. The CDR3 totals 13 residues. This chain's CDR3 is CASSPGSTGELFF. For the CDR3, the DNA is TGTGCCAGCTCACCAGGAAGCACCGGGGAGCTGTTTTTT.

This clonotype has a handful of counts. The chain has TRBV12-3 or TRBV12-4 and TRBJ1-6, with D unresolved. The CDR3 spans 14 residues. Trimming cost V 3 bases and J 6 bases, with 9 bases left between them. CDR3 sequence (DNA): TGTGCCAGCAGTTTGAGGACTTTTAATTCACCCCTCCACTTT. Its translation is CASSLRTFNSPLHF.